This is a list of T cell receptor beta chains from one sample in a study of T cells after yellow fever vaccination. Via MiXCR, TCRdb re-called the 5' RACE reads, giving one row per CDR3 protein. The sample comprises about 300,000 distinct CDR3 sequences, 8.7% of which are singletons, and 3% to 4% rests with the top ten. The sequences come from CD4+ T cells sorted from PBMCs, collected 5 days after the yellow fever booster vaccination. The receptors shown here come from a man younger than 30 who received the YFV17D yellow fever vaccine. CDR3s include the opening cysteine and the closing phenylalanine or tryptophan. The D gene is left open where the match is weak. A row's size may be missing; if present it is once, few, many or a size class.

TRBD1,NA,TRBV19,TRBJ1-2,CASSIGTVPRVYYGYTF,TGTGCCAGTAGTATCGGGACAGTTCCTCGGGTCTACTATGGCTACACCTTC
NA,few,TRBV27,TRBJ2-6,CASSYRGSGANVLTF,TGTGCCAGCAGTTACCGGGGATCTGGGGCCAACGTCCTGACTTTC
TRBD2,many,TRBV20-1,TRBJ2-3,CSASRGLGPDTQYF,TGCAGTGCTAGTCGGGGACTAGGACCAGATACGCAGTATTTT
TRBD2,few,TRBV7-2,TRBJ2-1,CASSATTSGAFLSSYNEQFF,TGTGCCAGCAGCGCCACGACTAGCGGGGCCTTCCTTAGCTCCTACAATGAGCAGTTCTTC
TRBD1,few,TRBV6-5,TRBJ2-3,CASSYYRGRTDTQYF,TGTGCCAGCAGTTACTACAGGGGGCGCACAGATACGCAGTATTTT
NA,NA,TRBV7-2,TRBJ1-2,CASSSDYLTGTYGYTF,TGTGCCAGCAGCTCCGATTACCTGACAGGCACCTATGGCTACACCTTC
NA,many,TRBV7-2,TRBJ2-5,CASSLGRVEYF,TGTGCCAGCAGCTTAGGGCGAGTGGAGTACTTC
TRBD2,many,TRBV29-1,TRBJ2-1,CSVEDPVSGGPSYNEQFF,TGCAGCGTTGAAGATCCCGTTAGCGGGGGGCCCTCCTACAATGAGCAGTTCTTC
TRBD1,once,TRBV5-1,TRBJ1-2,CASSFGADRGGGYTF,TGCGCCAGCAGCTTCGGTGCGGACAGGGGCGGAGGCTACACCTTC
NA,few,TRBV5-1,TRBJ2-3,CASSLANTDTQYF,TGCGCCAGCAGCTTGGCCAACACAGATACGCAGTATTTT
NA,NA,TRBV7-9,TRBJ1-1,CASRREYEAFF,TGTGCCAGCAGGAGGGAATATGAAGCTTTCTTT
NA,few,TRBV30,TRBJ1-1,CAWSNGAGRVVAEAFF,TGTGCCTGGAGTAATGGCGCGGGGAGGGTCGTGGCTGAAGCTTTCTTT
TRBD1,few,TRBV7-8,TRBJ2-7,CASSSWTGNYEQYF,TGTGCCAGCAGCTCCTGGACAGGGAACTACGAGCAGTACTTC
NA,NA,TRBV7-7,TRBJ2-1,CASSNRDDNEQFF,TGTGCTAGCAGCAACCGGGACGATAATGAGCAGTTCTTC
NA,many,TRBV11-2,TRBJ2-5,CASSYRVVETQYF,TGTGCCAGCAGCTACAGGGTTGTAGAGACCCAGTACTTC
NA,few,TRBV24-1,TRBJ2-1,CATSDSGAGRYNEQFF,TGTGCCACCAGTGATTCCGGGGCGGGGAGGTACAATGAGCAGTTCTTC
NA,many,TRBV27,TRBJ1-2,CASSLTGLGYGYTF,TGTGCCAGCAGTCTTACAGGGCTAGGGTATGGCTACACCTTC
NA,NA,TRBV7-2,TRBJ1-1,CASSLVSGGRTEAFF,TGTGCCAGCAGCTTAGTTTCGGGGGGAAGGACTGAAGCTTTCTTT
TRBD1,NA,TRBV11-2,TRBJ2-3,CASSSTGIADTQYF,TGTGCCAGCAGCTCGACAGGGATAGCAGATACGCAGTATTTT
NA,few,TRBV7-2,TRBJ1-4,CASSFGLNEKLFF,TGTGCCAGCAGCTTTGGGCTCAATGAAAAACTGTTTTTT
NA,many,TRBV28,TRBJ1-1,CASSYPTRRTEAFF,TGTGCCAGCAGTTATCCGACAAGGAGGACTGAAGCTTTCTTT
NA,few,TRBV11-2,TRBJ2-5,CASSFGSRETQYF,TGTGCCAGCAGCTTTGGGTCCAGAGAGACCCAGTACTTC
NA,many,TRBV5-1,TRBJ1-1,CASSFDSNTEAFF,TGCGCCAGCAGCTTCGACAGTAACACTGAAGCTTTCTTT
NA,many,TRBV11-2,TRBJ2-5,CASSFISSAQYF,TGTGCCAGCAGCTTCATCAGTTCGGCCCAGTACTTC
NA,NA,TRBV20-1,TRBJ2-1,CSARIPGSSSYNEQFF,TGCAGTGCTAGAATACCGGGTTCGAGCTCCTACAATGAGCAGTTCTTC
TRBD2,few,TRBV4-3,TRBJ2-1,CASSQDRPSGSYNEQFF,TGCGCCAGCAGCCAAGATCGCCCTAGCGGCTCCTACAATGAGCAGTTCTTC
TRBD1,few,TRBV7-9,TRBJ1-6,CASSGTVYNSPLHF,TGTGCCAGCAGCGGGACAGTCTATAATTCACCCCTCCACTTT
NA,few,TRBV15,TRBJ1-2,CATSRDLSNYGYTF,TGTGCCACCAGCAGAGATCTCAGTAACTATGGCTACACCTTC
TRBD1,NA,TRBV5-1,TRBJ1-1,CASSLATGREAFF,TGCGCCAGCAGCTTGGCGACAGGGCGTGAAGCTTTCTTT
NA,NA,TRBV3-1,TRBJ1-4,CASSLQGSNEKLFF,TGTGCCAGCAGCCTACAGGGTTCTAATGAAAAACTGTTTTTT
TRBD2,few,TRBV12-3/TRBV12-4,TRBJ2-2,CASSPLAGGTGELFF,TGTGCCAGCAGTCCACTAGCGGGGGGAACCGGGGAGCTGTTTTTT
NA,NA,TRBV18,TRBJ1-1,CASSPAWGSGENTEAFF,TGTGCCAGCTCACCGGCCTGGGGGTCAGGGGAGAACACTGAAGCTTTCTTT
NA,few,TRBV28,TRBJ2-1,CASSLNGGTDRVNEQFF,TGTGCCAGCAGTTTAAATGGGGGGACCGATAGGGTGAATGAGCAGTTCTTC
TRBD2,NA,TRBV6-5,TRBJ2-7,CASSYSTSGGLPYEQYF,TGTGCCAGCAGTTACTCGACTAGCGGGGGGCTCCCTTACGAGCAGTACTTC
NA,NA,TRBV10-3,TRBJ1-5,CAIRGDTYQPQHF,TGTGCCATCAGGGGGGACACCTATCAGCCCCAGCATTTT
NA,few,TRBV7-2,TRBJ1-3,CASSLGRGLSSGNTIYF,TGTGCCAGCAGCTTGGGCAGGGGCCTATCCTCTGGAAACACCATATATTTT
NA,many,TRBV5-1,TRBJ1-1,CASSLPGSYTEAFF,TGCGCCAGCAGCCTGCCCGGGAGCTACACTGAAGCTTTCTTT
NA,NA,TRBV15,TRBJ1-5,CATSRELGPVSNQPQHF,TGTGCCACCAGCAGAGAACTCGGGCCCGTAAGCAATCAGCCCCAGCATTTT
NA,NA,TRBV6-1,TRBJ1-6,CASNLWTANSPLHF,TGTGCCAGTAACCTATGGACAGCTAATTCACCCCTCCACTTT
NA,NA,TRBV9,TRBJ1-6,CASSVAGYTLHF,TGTGCCAGCAGCGTAGCAGGGTACACCCTCCACTTT
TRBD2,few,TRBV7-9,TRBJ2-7,CARGERGGVLGSYEQYF,TGTGCCAGGGGGGAGCGGGGGGGCGTCCTAGGATCCTACGAGCAGTACTTC
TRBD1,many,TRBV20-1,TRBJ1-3,CSATMGQGFGNTIYF,TGCAGTGCCACGATGGGACAGGGGTTCGGAAACACCATATATTTT
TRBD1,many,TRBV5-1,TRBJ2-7,CASSSGQGYEQYF,TGCGCCAGCAGCTCGGGACAGGGCTACGAGCAGTACTTC
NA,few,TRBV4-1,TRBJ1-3,CASSQDPGGSGNTIYF,TGCGCCAGCAGCCAAGACCCGGGGGGCTCTGGAAACACCATATATTTT
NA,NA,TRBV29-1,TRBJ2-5,CSVEEGAQETQYF,TGCAGCGTTGAAGAGGGGGCACAAGAGACCCAGTACTTC
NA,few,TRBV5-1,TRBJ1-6,CASSLVPGANSPLHF,TGCGCCAGCAGCTTGGTACCGGGGGCGAATTCACCCCTCCACTTT
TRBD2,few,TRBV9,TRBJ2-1,CASSVGGGSSNEQFF,TGTGCCAGCAGCGTAGGCGGGGGGTCTAGTAATGAGCAGTTCTTC
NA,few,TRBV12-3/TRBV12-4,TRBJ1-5,CASSFKGSNQPQHF,TGTGCCAGCAGTTTCAAGGGGAGCAATCAGCCCCAGCATTTT
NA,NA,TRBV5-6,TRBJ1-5,CASSSAGGDNQPQHF,TGTGCCAGCAGCTCCGCGGGAGGGGACAATCAGCCCCAGCATTTT